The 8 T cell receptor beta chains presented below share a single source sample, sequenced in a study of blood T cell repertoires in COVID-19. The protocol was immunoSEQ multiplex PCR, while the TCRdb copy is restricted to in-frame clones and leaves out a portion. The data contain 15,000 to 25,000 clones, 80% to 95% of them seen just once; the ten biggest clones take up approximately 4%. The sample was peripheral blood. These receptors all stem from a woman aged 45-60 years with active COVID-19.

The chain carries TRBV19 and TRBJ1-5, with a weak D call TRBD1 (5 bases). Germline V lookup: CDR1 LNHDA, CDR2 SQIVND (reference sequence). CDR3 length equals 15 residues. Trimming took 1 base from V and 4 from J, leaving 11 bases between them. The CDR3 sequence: CASSIGGTGNQPQHF. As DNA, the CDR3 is TGTGCCAGTAGTATAGGGGGGACTGGAAATCAGCCCCAGCATTTT. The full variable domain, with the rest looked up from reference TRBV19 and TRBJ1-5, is DGGITQSPKYLFRKEGQNVTLSCEQNLNHDAMYWYRQDPGQGLRLIYYSQIVNDFQKGDIAEGYSVSREKKESFPLTVTSAQKNPTAFYLCASSIGGTGNQPQHFGDGTRLSIL.

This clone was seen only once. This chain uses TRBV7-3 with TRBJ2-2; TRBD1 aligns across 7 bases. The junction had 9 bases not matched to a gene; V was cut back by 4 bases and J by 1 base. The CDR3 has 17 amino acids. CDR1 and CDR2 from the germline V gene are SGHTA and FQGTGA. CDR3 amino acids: CASSSTPGTVNTGELFF. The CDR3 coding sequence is TGTGCCAGCAGCTCGACCCCCGGGACAGTGAACACCGGGGAGCTGTTTTTT.

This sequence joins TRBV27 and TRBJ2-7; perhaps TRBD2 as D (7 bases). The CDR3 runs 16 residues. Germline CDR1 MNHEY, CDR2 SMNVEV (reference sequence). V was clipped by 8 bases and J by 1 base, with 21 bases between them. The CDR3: CASRLGGGRGSYEQYF. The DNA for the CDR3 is TGTGCCAGCCGCCTGGGGGGGGGAAGGGGGTCCTACGAGCAGTACTTC.

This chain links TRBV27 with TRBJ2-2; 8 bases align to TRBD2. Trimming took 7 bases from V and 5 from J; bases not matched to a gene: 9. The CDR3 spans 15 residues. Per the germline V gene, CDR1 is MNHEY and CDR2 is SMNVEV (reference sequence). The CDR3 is CASTGTGGQTGELFF. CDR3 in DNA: TGTGCCAGCACTGGAACGGGAGGGCAAACCGGGGAGCTGTTTTTT.

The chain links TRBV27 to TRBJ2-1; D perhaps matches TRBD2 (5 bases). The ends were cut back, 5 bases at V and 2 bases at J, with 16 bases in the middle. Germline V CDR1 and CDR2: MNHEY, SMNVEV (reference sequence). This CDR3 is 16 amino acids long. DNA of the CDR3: TGTGCCAGCAGTGCACTAAAGTTACTAGCCTACAATGAGCAGTTCTTC. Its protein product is CASSALKLLAYNEQFF.

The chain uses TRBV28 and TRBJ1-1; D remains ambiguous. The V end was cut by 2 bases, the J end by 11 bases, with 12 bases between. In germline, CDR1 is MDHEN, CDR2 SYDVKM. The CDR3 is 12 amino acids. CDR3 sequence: CASSLVFTGAFF. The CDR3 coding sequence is TGTGCCAGCAGTTTAGTATTTACCGGGGCTTTCTTT.

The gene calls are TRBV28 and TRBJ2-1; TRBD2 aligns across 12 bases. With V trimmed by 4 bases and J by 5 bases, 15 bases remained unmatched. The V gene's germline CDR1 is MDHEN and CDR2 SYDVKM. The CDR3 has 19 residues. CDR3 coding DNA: TGTGCCAGCAGTTCCTTAGAAACCTTGCTAGCGGGAGGGAACAATGAGCAGTTCTTC. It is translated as CASSSLETLLAGGNNEQFF.

Here the CDR3 DNA reads TGCGCCAGCAGTGATTTGGGACACCATAATTCACCCCTCCACTTT. This translates into CASSDLGHHNSPLHF. V usage is TRBV10-2 and J usage is TRBJ1-6, with D possibly TRBD1 on 6 matching bases. The CDR3 spans 15 residues. Germline CDR1 and CDR2: WSHSY and SAAADI. Between the trimmed V and J ends, which lost 3 bases and 5 bases, there was a span of 11 bases.